The 31 T cell receptor beta chains below all came from one sample that was sequenced in a study of blood T cell repertoires in COVID-19. Data came from immunoSEQ multiplex PCR; TCRdb stores just in-frame clones and leaves some out. The sample has about 67,000 clones, about 90% seen once. The sample consisted of peripheral blood. These receptors all come from a man aged 50 to 59 with active COVID-19.

V gene TRBV3-1 (or the pseudogene TRBV3-2) combines with J gene TRBJ1-2, with 10 bases identical to TRBD1. V lost 3 bases, J lost 3 bases, and 10 bases stayed unmatched. This CDR3 comprises 17 residues. In germline, CDR1 is LGHDT, CDR2 YNNKEL (reference sequence). This CDR3 is CASSQMGQGINDYGYTF. CDR3 in DNA: TGTGCCAGCAGCCAGATGGGACAGGGGATTAATGACTATGGCTACACCTTC.

The chain couples TRBV5-1 to TRBJ1-1; tentative D call: TRBD1 (6 bases). The CDR3 loop spans 14 amino acids. Trimming cost V 7 bases and J 4 bases, with 17 bases left between them. Germline V gives CDR1 SGHRS, CDR2 YFSETQ. This CDR3 is CASPGGGEGTEAFF. The CDR3 region has the DNA TGCGCCAGCCCGGGGGGGGGCGAGGGCACTGAAGCTTTCTTT.

This sequence joins TRBV11-2 and TRBJ1-4; D gene ambiguous. V lost 6 bases and J 5 bases, leaving 19 bases between the germline ends. CDR1 is SGHAT, CDR2 FQNNGV, per germline. The CDR3 runs 16 residues. The CDR3 coding sequence is TGTGCCAGCAGTCCCTCGTCCCAATGGCTGAATGAAAAACTGTTTTTT. This translates into CASSPSSQWLNEKLFF.

The rearrangement joins TRBV30 to TRBJ1-5, with TRBD1 as a possible D gene (5 bases). The CDR3 loop spans 16 amino acids. The germline gives CDR1 GTSNPN, CDR2 SVGIG (reference sequence). V gave up 2 bases and J gave up 3 bases, with 17 bases separating them. CDR3 protein: CAWSRFGGGVNQPQHF. The CDR3 region has the DNA TGTGCCTGGAGTCGGTTTGGGGGGGGTGTCAATCAGCCCCAGCATTTT.

This rearrangement joins TRBV7-2 to TRBJ1-2, with 9 nucleotides matching TRBD1. In germline, CDR1 is SGHTA, CDR2 FQGNSA. The CDR3 has 13 residues. Trimming took 5 bases from V and 7 from J; bases not matched to a gene: 5. The CDR3 reads CASSEQGAGGYTF. DNA of the CDR3: TGTGCCAGCAGCGAACAGGGGGCAGGTGGCTACACCTTC.

The genes are TRBV5-8 and TRBJ1-2; 9 bases are a match to TRBD1. Trimming removed 4 bases from V and 4 bases from J; junction bases left unmatched: 5. The CDR3 is made up of 14 amino acids. CDR1 is SGHTS and CDR2 is YDEGEE in the germline V gene. The CDR3 DNA reads as TGTGCCAGCAGCCGGGACAGGGCGGGCTATGGCTACACCTTC. This sequence encodes CASSRDRAGYGYTF.

V is TRBV10-3 and J is TRBJ2-3, with D possibly being TRBD1 (6 bases). The length of the CDR3 is 14 residues. V gave up 10 bases and J gave up 4 bases, with 18 bases separating them. The germline V gene has CDR1 ENHRY and CDR2 SYGVKD. This chain's CDR3 is CASTGHSGADTQYF. CDR3 in DNA: TGTGCCAGCACAGGGCACTCTGGGGCAGATACGCAGTATTTT.

This rearrangement joins TRBV27 to TRBJ2-7; a possible D gene is TRBD1 (5 bases). V shed 6 bases and J shed 1 base, with 10 bases lying between them. The CDR3 totals 13 residues. Germline CDR1 reads MNHEY; CDR2 reads SMNVEV (reference sequence). This chain's CDR3 is CASRPTGSYEQYF. The DNA of the CDR3 is TGTGCCAGCAGGCCTACAGGATCCTACGAGCAGTACTTC.

The J gene is TRBJ1-1, the V gene TRBV5-1; D possibly corresponds to TRBD1 (6 bases). Germline V lookup: CDR1 SGHRS, CDR2 YFSETQ. V was shortened by 4 bases and J by 3 bases, with 16 bases between the two germline ends. The length of the CDR3 is 15 residues. CDR3 protein: CASSGRTGSDTEAFF. DNA for the CDR3: TGCGCCAGCAGCGGGAGAACAGGGAGTGACACTGAAGCTTTCTTT.

This chain uses TRBV10-3 with TRBJ2-2, with 12 nucleotides matching TRBD2. Germline assignment: CDR1 ENHRY and CDR2 SYGVKD. V lost 7 bases to trimming and J lost 4 bases; unmatched junction nucleotides: 7. The CDR3 consists of 16 residues. The CDR3 DNA reads TGTGCCATCAAGTCTAGCGGGAGGGCCTTCACCGGGGAGCTGTTTTTT. This encodes CAIKSSGRAFTGELFF.

This clone has more than one count but fewer than ten. This chain links TRBV3-1 (or the pseudogene TRBV3-2) with TRBJ2-2; D may be TRBD2 (6 bases). The CDR3 length is 16 residues. Germline V gene sequence: CDR1 LGHDT, CDR2 YNNKEL (reference sequence). V shed 2 bases and J shed 7 bases, with 17 bases lying between them. The CDR3 loop is CASSQPGLLGGGELFF. The CDR3 DNA sequence: TGTGCCAGCAGCCAACCGGGACTTCTTGGGGGCGGGGAGCTGTTTTTT.

This clone has a single count. This chain connects TRBV28 to TRBJ1-2; weak D call: TRBD1 (5 bases). There are 13 residues in the CDR3. The germline V gene has CDR1 MDHEN and CDR2 SYDVKM. V lost 4 bases and J lost 2, with 8 bases in between. This CDR3 reads CASSSPGNYGYTF. In nucleotides, the CDR3 is TGTGCCAGCAGTTCCCCAGGGAACTATGGCTACACCTTC.

The chain carries TRBV3-1 (or the pseudogene TRBV3-2) and TRBJ2-1, with 9 bases aligning to TRBD2. There are 17 residues in the CDR3. V was clipped by 6 bases and J by 1 base; unmatched bases: 10. In germline, CDR1 is LGHDT, CDR2 YNNKEL (reference sequence). The CDR3, as DNA: TGTGCCAGCAGTCTGGTGGGCGGGAGGGTTTCCTACAATGAGCAGTTCTTC. It specifies CASSLVGGRVSYNEQFF.

This clone was counted at least ten times. The rearrangement joins TRBV15 to TRBJ1-2, with D unclear. The CDR3 extends over 15 amino acids. The V gene's germline CDR1 is LNHNV and CDR2 YYDKDF (reference sequence). Trimming took 0 bases from V and 0 from J, leaving 8 bases between them. The CDR3 nucleotides read TGTGCCACCAGCAGAGATATAGGAGCTAACTATGGCTACACCTTC. Translation: CATSRDIGANYGYTF.

The V call is TRBV19, the J call TRBJ1-5, with 7 nucleotides matching TRBD1. Germline CDR1 is LNHDA and CDR2 is SQIVND (reference sequence). The junction had 5 bases not matched to a gene; V was cut back by 7 bases and J by 5 bases. The CDR3 covers 13 residues. CDR3 region: CASKTGSYQPQHF. CDR3 nucleotide sequence: TGTGCCAGTAAGACAGGGTCCTATCAGCCCCAGCATTTT. Drawing the rest from reference TRBV19 and TRBJ1-5, the complete variable domain is DGGITQSPKYLFRKEGQNVTLSCEQNLNHDAMYWYRQDPGQGLRLIYYSQIVNDFQKGDIAEGYSVSREKKESFPLTVTSAQKNPTAFYLCASKTGSYQPQHFGDGTRLSIL.

This chain joins TRBV19 and TRBJ1-1; the D gene is possibly TRBD1 (5 bases). The germline V gene encodes CDR1 LNHDA and CDR2 SQIVND (reference sequence). CDR3 length: 14 residues. V was trimmed by 4 bases and J by 7 bases, leaving 16 bases between them. Here the CDR3 DNA reads TGTGCCAGTAGTAGCACCTCCAGGGTTGGTGAAGCTTTCTTT. Protein product: CASSSTSRVGEAFF.

The V call is TRBV4-3, the J call TRBJ1-1; D ambiguous. The CDR3 length is 14 residues. Germline CDR1 LGHNA, CDR2 YSLEER. V was pared by 0 bases and J by 4 bases, with 9 bases between. Here the CDR3 DNA reads TGCGCCAGCAGCCAAGATCATGCCGGCACTGAAGCTTTCTTT. Translated, it gives CASSQDHAGTEAFF.

This sequence joins TRBV4-2 and TRBJ1-4; perhaps TRBD1 as D (5 bases). Germline loops: CDR1 LGHNA, CDR2 YNFKEQ. CDR3 length equals 17 residues. Deletions cut 0 bases from V and 0 bases from J, with 11 bases between. The CDR3 protein is CASSQEGGGSTNEKLFF. CDR3 nucleotide sequence: TGTGCCAGCAGCCAAGAGGGGGGAGGGTCAACTAATGAAAAACTGTTTTTT.

The DNA of the CDR3 is TGTGCCAGCAGTTCCCTGGGACTCAACCACACCTTC. Its protein is CASSSLGLNHTF. V is TRBV28 and J is TRBJ1-2, with D tentatively TRBD1 (5 bases). The CDR3 length is 12 residues. Trimming pared 4 bases from V and 12 bases from J, leaving 15 bases between. CDR1 is MDHEN, CDR2 SYDVKM, per germline.

The chain uses TRBV5-1 and TRBJ1-6; D perhaps matches TRBD1 (6 bases). CDR3 size: 19 residues. Per the germline V gene, CDR1 is SGHRS and CDR2 is YFSETQ. Between the trimmed V and J ends, which lost 2 bases and 0 bases, there was a span of 18 bases. The CDR3 coding sequence is TGCGCCAGCAGCTTTTGGGGGCCCCAGCCGACCTCCTATAATTCACCCCTCCACTTT. Its protein is CASSFWGPQPTSYNSPLHF.

V and J are TRBV24-1 and TRBJ2-2; 9 bases are shared with TRBD1. The CDR3 is 21 residues long. The germline gives CDR1 KGHDR, CDR2 SFDVKD. J lost 4 bases, V lost 4 bases, and 21 bases had no gene match. The CDR3 here is CATSESPGQGRNRGGTGELFF. CDR3 DNA sequence: TGTGCCACCAGTGAGTCCCCGGGACAGGGACGTAACCGTGGTGGCACCGGGGAGCTGTTTTTT.

CDR3 bases: TGTGCCAGCGGGGAGGCTTCCTACAATGAGCAGTTCTTC. The encoded protein is CASGEASYNEQFF. The chain has TRBV2 and TRBJ2-1, with a possible D match to TRBD2 (6 bases). With 8 bases removed from V and 1 base from J, the gap between germline ends came to 9 bases. Germline CDR1 is SNHLY and CDR2 is FYNNEI. The CDR3 has 13 residues.

In regard to this clone: The same CDR3 is also encoded by other DNA sequences in this sample. The V and J genes are TRBV3-1 (or the pseudogene TRBV3-2) and TRBJ2-7, with 11 bases identical to TRBD2. CDR1 and CDR2 from the germline V gene are LGHDT and YNNKEL (reference sequence). The CDR3 consists of 15 residues. J lost 2 bases, V lost 3 bases, and 3 bases had no gene match. CDR3 nucleotides: TGTGCCAGCAGCCACGGGACTAGCGGAACCTACGAGCAGTACTTC. Its protein product is CASSHGTSGTYEQYF.

The CDR3 protein is CAWNGPARVSGNTIYF. CDR3 DNA: TGTGCCTGGAACGGCCCGGCCAGGGTCTCTGGAAACACCATATATTTT. The gene calls are TRBV30 and TRBJ1-3; D is possibly TRBD1 (5 bases). CDR1 GTSNPN and CDR2 SVGIG come from the germline V gene (reference sequence). The CDR3 has 16 residues. The V end lost 4 bases, the J end lost 0 bases, and 16 bases lay between the germline ends.

The chain combines TRBV28 with TRBJ2-5, with D hard to call. Germline loops: CDR1 MDHEN, CDR2 SYDVKM. CDR3 length equals 14 residues. V lost 4 bases to trimming and J lost 5 bases, with 14 bases between them. Here the CDR3 reads CASSSGSYGETQYF. The DNA for the CDR3 is TGTGCCAGCAGTTCCGGGTCCTACGGGGAGACCCAGTACTTC.

The CDR3 protein is CASRSGTGDEQYF. The CDR3 DNA sequence: TGTGCCAGCAGGTCCGGGACAGGGGACGAGCAGTACTTC. This chain connects TRBV25-1 to TRBJ2-7; TRBD1 aligns across 10 bases. The CDR3 spans 13 residues. The germline V gene encodes CDR1 MGHDK and CDR2 SYGVNS. J was trimmed by 5 bases and V by 6 bases; bases with no gene match: 4.

The chain couples TRBV28 to TRBJ1-2, with 10 bases matching TRBD1. The CDR3 covers 16 residues. The V gene end was trimmed by 2 bases and the J gene end by 6 bases; junction bases not matched to a gene: 9. Germline V gene data show CDR1 as MDHEN and CDR2 as SYDVKM. The CDR3 sequence is CASSLIDWTGGDGYTF. In DNA, the CDR3 is TGTGCCAGCAGTTTAATAGACTGGACAGGGGGTGATGGCTACACCTTC.

V gene TRBV18 combines with J gene TRBJ1-5; D unclear. CDR1 is KGHSH, CDR2 LQKENI, per germline. The CDR3 loop spans 17 amino acids. V lost 3 bases and J 0 bases, leaving 15 bases between the germline ends. CDR3 sequence reads: CASSPFRTENSNQPQHF. The DNA of the CDR3 is TGTGCCAGCTCACCGTTCCGGACTGAAAATAGCAATCAGCCCCAGCATTTT.

This clone was counted a single time. The J gene is TRBJ2-1, the V gene TRBV7-2; 12 nucleotides align to TRBD2. The CDR3 runs to 15 residues. The ends lost 5 bases at V and 5 bases at J; junction bases unmatched: 4. Germline V CDR1 and CDR2: SGHTA, FQGNSA. The CDR3 DNA follows: TGTGCCAGCAGCGTCAGACTAGCGGGAGACAATGAGCAGTTCTTC. Its protein product is CASSVRLAGDNEQFF.

CDR3 coding DNA: TGTGCCAGCAGCTTAGCGGGAGTGCGCAATGAGCAGTTCTTC. Encoded protein: CASSLAGVRNEQFF. This chain joins TRBV7-9 and TRBJ2-1; a weak D match, TRBD2 (5 bases). Trimming pared 0 bases from V and 6 bases from J, leaving 9 bases between. The length of the CDR3 is 14 residues. Germline CDR1 SEHNR, CDR2 FQNEAQ (reference sequence).

The chain links TRBV27 to TRBJ2-7, with D possibly TRBD2 on 5 matching bases. The length of the CDR3 is 13 residues. Germline CDR1 is MNHEY and CDR2 is SMNVEV (reference sequence). V was clipped by 3 bases and J by 5 bases, with 11 bases between them. The CDR3 DNA is TGTGCCAGCAGTTTCGGACCCGGGGACGAGCAGTACTTC. Amino acids: CASSFGPGDEQYF.